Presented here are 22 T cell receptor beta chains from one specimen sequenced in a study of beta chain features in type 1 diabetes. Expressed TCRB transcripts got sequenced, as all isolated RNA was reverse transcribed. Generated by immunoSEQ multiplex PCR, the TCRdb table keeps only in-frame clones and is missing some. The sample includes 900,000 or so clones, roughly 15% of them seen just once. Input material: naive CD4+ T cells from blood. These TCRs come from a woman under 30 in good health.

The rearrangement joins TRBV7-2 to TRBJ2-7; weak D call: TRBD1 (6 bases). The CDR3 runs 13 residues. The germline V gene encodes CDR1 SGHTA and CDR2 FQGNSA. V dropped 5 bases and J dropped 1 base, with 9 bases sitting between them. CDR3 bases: TGTGCCAGCAGCCGGGACACATCCTACGAGCAGTACTTC. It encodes CASSRDTSYEQYF. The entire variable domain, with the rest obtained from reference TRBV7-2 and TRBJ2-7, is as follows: GAGVSQSPSNKVTEKGKDVELRCDPISGHTALYWYRQSLGQGLEFLIYFQGNSAPDKSGLPSDRFSAERTGGSVSTLTIQRTQQEDSAVYLCASSRDTSYEQYFGPGTRLTVT.

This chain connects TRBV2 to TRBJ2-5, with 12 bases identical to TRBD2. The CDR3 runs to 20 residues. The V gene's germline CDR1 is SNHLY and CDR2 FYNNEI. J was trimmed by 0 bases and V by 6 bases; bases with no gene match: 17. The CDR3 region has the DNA TGTGCCAGCAGGGGATCGACTAGCGGGAGAGGAGATAAGAACCAAGAGACCCAGTACTTC. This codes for CASRGSTSGRGDKNQETQYF.

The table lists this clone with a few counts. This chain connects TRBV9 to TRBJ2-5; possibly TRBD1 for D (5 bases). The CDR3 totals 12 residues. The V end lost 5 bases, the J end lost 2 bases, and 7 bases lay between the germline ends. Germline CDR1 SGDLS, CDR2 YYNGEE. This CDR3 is CASSRGQETQYF. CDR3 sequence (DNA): TGTGCCAGCAGTAGGGGACAAGAGACCCAGTACTTC.

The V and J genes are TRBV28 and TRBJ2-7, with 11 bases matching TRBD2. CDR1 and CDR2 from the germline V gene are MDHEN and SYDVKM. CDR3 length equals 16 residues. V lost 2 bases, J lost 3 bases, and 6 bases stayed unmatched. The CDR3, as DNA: TGTGCCAGCAGTTTAACAACTAGCGGGAGAAGCTACGAGCAGTACTTC. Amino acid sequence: CASSLTTSGRSYEQYF. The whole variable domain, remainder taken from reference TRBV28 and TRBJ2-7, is DVKVTQSSRYLVKRTGEKVFLECVQDMDHENMFWYRQDPGLGLRLIYFSYDVKMKEKGDIPEGYSVSREKKERFSLILESASTNQTSMYLCASSLTTSGRSYEQYFGPGTRLTVT.

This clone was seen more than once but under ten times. This chain's CDR3 is CASSNRENQPQHF. For the CDR3, the DNA is TGTGCCAGTAGTAACAGGGAGAATCAGCCCCAGCATTTT. The chain recombines TRBV19 with TRBJ1-5; D is possibly TRBD1 (6 bases). Trimming removed 4 bases from V and 4 bases from J, with 8 bases in between. The CDR3 is 13 residues long. Germline CDR1 and CDR2: LNHDA and SQIVND (reference sequence).

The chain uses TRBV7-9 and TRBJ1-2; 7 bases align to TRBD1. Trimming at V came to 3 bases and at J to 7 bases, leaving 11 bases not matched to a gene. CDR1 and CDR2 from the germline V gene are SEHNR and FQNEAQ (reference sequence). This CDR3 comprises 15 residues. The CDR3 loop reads CASSLGQGVLSGYTF. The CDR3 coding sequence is TGTGCCAGCAGCTTGGGGCAGGGGGTATTATCTGGCTACACCTTC.

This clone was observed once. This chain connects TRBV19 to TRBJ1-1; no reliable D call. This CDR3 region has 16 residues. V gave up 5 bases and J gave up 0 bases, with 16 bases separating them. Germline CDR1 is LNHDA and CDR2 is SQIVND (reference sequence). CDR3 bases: TGTGCCAGTAGTCCCGGGAGGGCGGGCGTGAACACTGAAGCTTTCTTT. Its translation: CASSPGRAGVNTEAFF.

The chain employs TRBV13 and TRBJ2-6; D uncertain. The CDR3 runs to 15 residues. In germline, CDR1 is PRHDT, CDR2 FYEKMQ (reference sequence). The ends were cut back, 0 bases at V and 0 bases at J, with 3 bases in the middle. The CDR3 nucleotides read TGTGCCAGCAGCTTAGGAATCTCTGGGGCCAACGTCCTGACTTTC. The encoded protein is CASSLGISGANVLTF.

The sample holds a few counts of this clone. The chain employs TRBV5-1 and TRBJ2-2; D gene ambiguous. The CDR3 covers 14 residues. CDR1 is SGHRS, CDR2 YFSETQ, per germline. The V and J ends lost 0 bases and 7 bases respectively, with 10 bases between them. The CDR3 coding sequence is TGCGCCAGCAGCTTGGCAGGAGTTGGCGGGGAGCTGTTTTTT. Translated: CASSLAGVGGELFF.

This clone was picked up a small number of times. The CDR3 sequence is CSVPLDRGGDEQFF. Written as DNA, the CDR3 is TGCAGCGTTCCGTTGGATAGGGGTGGCGATGAGCAGTTCTTC. The chain employs TRBV29-1 and TRBJ2-1; TRBD1 is a possible D gene (5 bases). Trimming stripped 5 bases from V and 8 bases from J, with 19 bases between. Germline CDR1 SQVTM, CDR2 ANQGSEA. This CDR3 has 14 residues.

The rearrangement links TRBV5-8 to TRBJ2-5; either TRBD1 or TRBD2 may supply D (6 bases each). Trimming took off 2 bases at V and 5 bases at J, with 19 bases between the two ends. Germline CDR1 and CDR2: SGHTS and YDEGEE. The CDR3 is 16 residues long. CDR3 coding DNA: TGTGCCAGCAGCTTAGGTCGCGGGACACGCCTGGAGACCCAGTACTTC. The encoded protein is CASSLGRGTRLETQYF.

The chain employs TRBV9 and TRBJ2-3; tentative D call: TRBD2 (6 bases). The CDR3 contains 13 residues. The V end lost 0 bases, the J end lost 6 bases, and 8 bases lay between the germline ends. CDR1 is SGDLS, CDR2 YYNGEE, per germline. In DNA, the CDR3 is TGTGCCAGCAGCGTAGACGGGGGTGATACGCAGTATTTT. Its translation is CASSVDGGDTQYF.

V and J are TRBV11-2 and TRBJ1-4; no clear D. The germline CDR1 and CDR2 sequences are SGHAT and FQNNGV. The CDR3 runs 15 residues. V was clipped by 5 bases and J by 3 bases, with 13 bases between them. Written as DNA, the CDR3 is TGTGCCAGCAGCCAACCGGGGTACCCTAATGAAAAACTGTTTTTT. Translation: CASSQPGYPNEKLFF. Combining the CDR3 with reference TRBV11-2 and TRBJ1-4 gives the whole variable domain EAGVAQSPRYKIIEKRQSVAFWCNPISGHATLYWYQQILGQGPKLLIQFQNNGVVDDSQLPKDRFSAERLKGVDSTLKIQPAKLEDSAVYLCASSQPGYPNEKLFFGSGTQLSVL.

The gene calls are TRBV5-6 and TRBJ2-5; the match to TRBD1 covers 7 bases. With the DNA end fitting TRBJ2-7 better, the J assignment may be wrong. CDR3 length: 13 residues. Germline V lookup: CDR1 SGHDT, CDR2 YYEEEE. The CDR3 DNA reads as TGTGCCAGCAGCACGGGGACAGTCTACGAGCAGTACTTC. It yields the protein CASSTGTVYEQYF.

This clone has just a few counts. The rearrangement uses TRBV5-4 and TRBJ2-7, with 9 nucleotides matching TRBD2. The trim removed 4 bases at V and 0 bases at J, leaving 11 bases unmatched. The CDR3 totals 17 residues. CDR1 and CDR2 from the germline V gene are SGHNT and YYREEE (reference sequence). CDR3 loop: CASSRGPTSGPSYEQYF. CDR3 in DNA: TGTGCCAGCAGCCGCGGACCTACTAGCGGGCCCTCCTACGAGCAGTACTTC.

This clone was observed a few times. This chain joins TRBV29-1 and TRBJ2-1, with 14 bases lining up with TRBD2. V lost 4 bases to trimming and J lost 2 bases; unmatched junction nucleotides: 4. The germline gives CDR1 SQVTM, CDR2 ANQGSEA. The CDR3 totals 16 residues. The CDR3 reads CSVVGLAGVTYNEQFF. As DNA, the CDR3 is TGCAGCGTTGTGGGACTAGCGGGAGTGACCTACAATGAGCAGTTCTTC.

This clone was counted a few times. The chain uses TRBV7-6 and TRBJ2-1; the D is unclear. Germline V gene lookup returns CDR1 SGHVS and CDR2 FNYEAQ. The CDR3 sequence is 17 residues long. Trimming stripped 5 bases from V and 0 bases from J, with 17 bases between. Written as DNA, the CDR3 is TGTGCCAGCAGCGTTTTCGGGTCCTCCAGCTCCTACAATGAGCAGTTCTTC. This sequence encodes CASSVFGSSSSYNEQFF.

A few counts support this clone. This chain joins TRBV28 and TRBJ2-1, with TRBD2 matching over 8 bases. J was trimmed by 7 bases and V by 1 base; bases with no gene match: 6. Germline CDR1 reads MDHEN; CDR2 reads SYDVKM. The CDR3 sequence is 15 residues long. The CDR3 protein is CASSLYSSGSNEQFF. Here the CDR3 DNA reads TGTGCCAGCAGTTTATATTCAAGCGGGAGTAATGAGCAGTTCTTC. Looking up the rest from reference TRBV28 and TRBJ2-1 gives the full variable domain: DVKVTQSSRYLVKRTGEKVFLECVQDMDHENMFWYRQDPGLGLRLIYFSYDVKMKEKGDIPEGYSVSREKKERFSLILESASTNQTSMYLCASSLYSSGSNEQFFGPGTRLTVL.

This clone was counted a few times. DNA of the CDR3: TGCGCCAGCAGTCTGACAACAATTGCTGGTCAAGAGACCCAGTACTTC. It encodes CASSLTTIAGQETQYF. The chain couples TRBV4-3 to TRBJ2-5; no reliable D call. The CDR3 extends over 16 amino acids. Germline V lookup: CDR1 LGHNA, CDR2 YSLEER. V gave up 6 bases and J gave up 2 bases, with 19 bases separating them.

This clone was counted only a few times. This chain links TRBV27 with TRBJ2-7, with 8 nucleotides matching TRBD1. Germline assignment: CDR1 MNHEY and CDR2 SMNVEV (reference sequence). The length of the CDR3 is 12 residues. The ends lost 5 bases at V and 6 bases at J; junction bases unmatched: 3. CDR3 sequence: CASSRTGFEQYF. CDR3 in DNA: TGTGCCAGCAGTAGGACAGGGTTCGAGCAGTACTTC.

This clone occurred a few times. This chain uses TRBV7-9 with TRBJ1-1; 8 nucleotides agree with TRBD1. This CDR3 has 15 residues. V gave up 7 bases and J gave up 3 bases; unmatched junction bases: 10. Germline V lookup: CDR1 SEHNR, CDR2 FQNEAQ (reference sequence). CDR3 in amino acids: CASILSGGSDTEAFF. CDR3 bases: TGTGCCAGCATCCTTTCAGGGGGCTCGGACACTGAAGCTTTCTTT.

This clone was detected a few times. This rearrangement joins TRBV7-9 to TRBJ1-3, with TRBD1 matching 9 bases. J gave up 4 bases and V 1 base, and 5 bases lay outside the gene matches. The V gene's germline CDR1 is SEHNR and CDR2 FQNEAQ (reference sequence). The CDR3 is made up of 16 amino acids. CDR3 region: CASSLVGTGNGNTIYF. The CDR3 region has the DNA TGTGCCAGCAGCTTAGTCGGGACAGGGAACGGAAACACCATATATTTT.